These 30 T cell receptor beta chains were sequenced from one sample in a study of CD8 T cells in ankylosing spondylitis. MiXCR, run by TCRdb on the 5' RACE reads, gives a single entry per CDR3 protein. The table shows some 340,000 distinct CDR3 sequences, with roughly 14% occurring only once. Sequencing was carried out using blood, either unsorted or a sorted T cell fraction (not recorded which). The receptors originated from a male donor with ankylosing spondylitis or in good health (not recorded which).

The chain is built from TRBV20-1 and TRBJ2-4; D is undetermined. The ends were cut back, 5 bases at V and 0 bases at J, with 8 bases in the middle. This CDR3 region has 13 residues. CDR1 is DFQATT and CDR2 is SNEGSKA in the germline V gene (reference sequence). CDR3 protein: CSAPEIAKNIQYF. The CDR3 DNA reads TGCAGTGCTCCAGAGATAGCCAAAAACATTCAGTACTTC.

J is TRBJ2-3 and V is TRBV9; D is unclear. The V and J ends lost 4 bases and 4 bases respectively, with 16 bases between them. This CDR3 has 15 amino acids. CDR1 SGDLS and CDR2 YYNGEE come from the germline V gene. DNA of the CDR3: TGTGCCAGCAGCCCCATAGGAGTGAGCCCAGATACGCAGTATTTT. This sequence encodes CASSPIGVSPDTQYF.

The CDR3 sequence is CASSFGTGDQPQHF. DNA for the CDR3: TGTGCCAGCAGCTTTGGGACAGGGGATCAGCCCCAGCATTTT. V gene TRBV5-6 combines with J gene TRBJ1-5; 10 bases are a match to TRBD1. V lost 2 bases, J lost 5 bases, and 1 base stayed unmatched. The CDR3 has 14 residues. Germline CDR1 is SGHDT and CDR2 is YYEEEE. Based on the CDR3 plus reference TRBV5-6 and TRBJ1-5, the full variable domain is DAGVTQSPTHLIKTRGQQVTLRCSPKSGHDTVSWYQQALGQGPQFIFQYYEEEERQRGNFPDRFSGHQFPNYSSELNVNALLLGDSALYLCASSFGTGDQPQHFGDGTRLSIL.

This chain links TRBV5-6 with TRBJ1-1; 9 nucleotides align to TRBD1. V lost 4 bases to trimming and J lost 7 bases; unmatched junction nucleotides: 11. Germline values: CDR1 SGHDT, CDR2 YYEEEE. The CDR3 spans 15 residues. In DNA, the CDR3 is TGTGCCAGCAGCGCAACGGGACAGGGCGTCGGTGAAGCTTTCTTT. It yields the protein CASSATGQGVGEAFF.

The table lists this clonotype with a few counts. This CDR3 reads CASSLNKYSYNEQFF. CDR3 DNA: TGTGCCAGCAGCTTAAATAAATACTCCTACAATGAGCAGTTCTTC. The chain links TRBV11-3 to TRBJ2-1; no reliable D call. Germline V gene sequence: CDR1 SGHNT, CDR2 YENEEA. Trimming removed 2 bases at V and 0 bases at J, with 8 bases between. The CDR3 covers 15 residues.

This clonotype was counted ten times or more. CDR3 amino acids: CASSLALAYQPQHF. The CDR3 DNA is TGTGCCAGCAGTTTGGCCCTTGCTTATCAGCCCCAGCATTTT. This rearrangement joins TRBV12-3 or TRBV12-4 to TRBJ1-5; D ambiguous. Trimming removed 3 bases from V and 5 bases from J, with 11 bases in between. The CDR3 spans 14 residues.

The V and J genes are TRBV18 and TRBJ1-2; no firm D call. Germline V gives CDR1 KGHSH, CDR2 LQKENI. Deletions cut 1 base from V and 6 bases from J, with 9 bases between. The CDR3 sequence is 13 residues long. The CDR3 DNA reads TGTGCCAGCTCACCACGGGCCAGTGATGGCTACACCTTC. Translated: CASSPRASDGYTF.

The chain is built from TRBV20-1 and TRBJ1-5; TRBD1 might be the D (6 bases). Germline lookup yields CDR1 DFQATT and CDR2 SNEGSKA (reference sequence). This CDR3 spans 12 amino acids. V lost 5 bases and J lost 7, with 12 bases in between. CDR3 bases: TGCAGTGCTGGACGAAGGGGGCAGCCCCAGCATTTT. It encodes CSAGRRGQPQHF.

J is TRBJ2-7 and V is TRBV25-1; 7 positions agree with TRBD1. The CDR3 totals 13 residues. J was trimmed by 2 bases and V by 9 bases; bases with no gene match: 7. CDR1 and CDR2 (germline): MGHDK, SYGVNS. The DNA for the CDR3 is TGTGCCAGTCGGGCAGGGGGAGCCTACGAGCAGTACTTC. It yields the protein CASRAGGAYEQYF.

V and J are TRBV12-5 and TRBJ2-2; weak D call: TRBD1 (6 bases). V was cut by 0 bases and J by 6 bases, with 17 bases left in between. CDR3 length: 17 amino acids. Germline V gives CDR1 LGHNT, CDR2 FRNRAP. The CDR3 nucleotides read TGTGCTAGTGGTTTGGTACTGGGACAACTAGGCGCCGGGGAGCTGTTTTTT. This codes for CASGLVLGQLGAGELFF.

Written as DNA, the CDR3 is TGTGCCAGCTCACCAGTTCTCACCGGGGAGCTGTTTTTT. Translated, it gives CASSPVLTGELFF. J is TRBJ2-2 and V is TRBV18; D unclear. Per germline, CDR1 KGHSH and CDR2 LQKENI. This CDR3 region has 13 residues. Trimming shortened V by 2 bases and J by 4 bases, and 5 bases separated the two germline ends. Together with reference TRBV18 and TRBJ2-2, the CDR3 gives the full variable domain: NAGVMQNPRHLVRRRGQEARLRCSPMKGHSHVYWYRQLPEEGLKFMVYLQKENIIDESGMPKERFSAEFPKEGPSILRIQQVVRGDSAAYFCASSPVLTGELFFGEGSRLTVL.

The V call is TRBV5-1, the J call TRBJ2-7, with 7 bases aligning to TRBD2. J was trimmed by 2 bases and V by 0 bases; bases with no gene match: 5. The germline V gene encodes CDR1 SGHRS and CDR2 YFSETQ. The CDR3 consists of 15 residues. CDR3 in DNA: TGCGCCAGCAGCTTGGAGGCTAGCGGTCCCTACGAGCAGTACTTC. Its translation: CASSLEASGPYEQYF.

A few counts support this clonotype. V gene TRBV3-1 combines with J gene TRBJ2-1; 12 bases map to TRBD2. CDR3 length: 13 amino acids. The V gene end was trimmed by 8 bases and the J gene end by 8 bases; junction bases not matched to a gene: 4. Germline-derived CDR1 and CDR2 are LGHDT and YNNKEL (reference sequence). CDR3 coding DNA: TGTGCCAGCTCTAGCGGGAGGGCCTATGAGCAGTTCTTC. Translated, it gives CASSSGRAYEQFF.

This chain's CDR3 is CASSLEAGGINEQFF. DNA of the CDR3: TGTGCCAGCAGCTTAGAAGCGGGAGGTATAAATGAGCAGTTCTTC. The chain has TRBV7-2 and TRBJ2-1; TRBD2 matches at 9 bases. The germline gives CDR1 SGHTA, CDR2 FQGNSA. This CDR3 comprises 15 residues. V shed 1 base and J 7 bases; nucleotides not matched to a gene: 5.

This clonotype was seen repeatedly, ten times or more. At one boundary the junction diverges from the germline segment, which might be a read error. CDR3 DNA sequence: TGTGCCAGCCGTTTTACCGGGACTAGCGGGAAAGAGACCCAGTACTTC. This codes for CASRFTGTSGKETQYF. The chain uses TRBV12-3 or TRBV12-4 and TRBJ2-5; 13 bases align to TRBD2. This CDR3 is built from 16 residues.

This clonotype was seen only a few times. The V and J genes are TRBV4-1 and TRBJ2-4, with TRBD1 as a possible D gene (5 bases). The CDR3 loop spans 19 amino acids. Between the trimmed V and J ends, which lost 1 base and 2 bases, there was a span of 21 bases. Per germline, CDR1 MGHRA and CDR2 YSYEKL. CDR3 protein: CASSQGPIRADLTKNIQYF. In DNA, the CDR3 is TGCGCCAGCAGCCAAGGACCCATCAGGGCGGACCTCACCAAAAACATTCAGTACTTC.

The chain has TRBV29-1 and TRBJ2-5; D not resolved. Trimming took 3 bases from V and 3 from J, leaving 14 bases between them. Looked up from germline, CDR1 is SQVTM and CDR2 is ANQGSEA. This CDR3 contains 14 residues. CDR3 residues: CSVDRSRGEETQYF. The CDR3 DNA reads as TGCAGCGTTGACCGGAGTAGAGGAGAAGAGACCCAGTACTTC.

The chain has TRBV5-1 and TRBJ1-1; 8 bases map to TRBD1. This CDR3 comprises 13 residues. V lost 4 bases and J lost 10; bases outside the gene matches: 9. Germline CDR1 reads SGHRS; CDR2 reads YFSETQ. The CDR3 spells CASSLGQGRRAFF. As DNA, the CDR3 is TGCGCCAGCAGCCTTGGACAGGGAAGGCGAGCTTTCTTT.

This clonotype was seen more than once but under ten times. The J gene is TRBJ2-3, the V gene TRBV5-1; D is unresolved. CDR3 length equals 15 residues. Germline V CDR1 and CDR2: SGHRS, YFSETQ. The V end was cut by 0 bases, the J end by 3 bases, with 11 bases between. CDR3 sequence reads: CASSLGAPQTDTQYF. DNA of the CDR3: TGCGCCAGCAGCTTGGGAGCCCCGCAGACAGATACGCAGTATTTT.

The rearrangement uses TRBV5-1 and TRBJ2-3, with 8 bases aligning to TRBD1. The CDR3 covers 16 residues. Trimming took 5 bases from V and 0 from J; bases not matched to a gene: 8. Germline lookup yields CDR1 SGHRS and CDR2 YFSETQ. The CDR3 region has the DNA TGCGCCAGCAGTATGGGACAGGACTTTAGCACAGATACGCAGTATTTT. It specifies CASSMGQDFSTDTQYF. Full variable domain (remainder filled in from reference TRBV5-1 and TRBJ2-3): KAGVTQTPRYLIKTRGQQVTLSCSPISGHRSVSWYQQTPGQGLQFLFEYFSETQRNKGNFPGRFSGRQFSNSRSEMNVSTLELGDSALYLCASSMGQDFSTDTQYFGPGTRLTVL.

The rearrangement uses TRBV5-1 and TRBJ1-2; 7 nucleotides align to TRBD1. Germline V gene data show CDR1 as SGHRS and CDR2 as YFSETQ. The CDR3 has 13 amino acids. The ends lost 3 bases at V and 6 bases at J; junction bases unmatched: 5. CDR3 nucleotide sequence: TGCGCCAGCAGCTCGGGGGACAGTGATGGCTACACCTTC. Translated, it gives CASSSGDSDGYTF.

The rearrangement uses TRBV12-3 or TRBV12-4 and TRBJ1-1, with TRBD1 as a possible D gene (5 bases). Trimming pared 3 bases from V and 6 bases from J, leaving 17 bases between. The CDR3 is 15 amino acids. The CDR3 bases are TGTGCCAGCAGTTTTCTCCAGGGACCAGCGGCTGAAGCTTTCTTT. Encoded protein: CASSFLQGPAAEAFF.

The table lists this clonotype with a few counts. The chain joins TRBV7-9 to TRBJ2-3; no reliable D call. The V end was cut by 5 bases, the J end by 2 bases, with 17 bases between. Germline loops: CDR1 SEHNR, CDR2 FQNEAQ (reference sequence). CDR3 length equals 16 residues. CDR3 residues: CASSPRSPTNTDTQYF. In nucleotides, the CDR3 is TGTGCCAGCAGCCCCCGGTCCCCAACCAACACAGATACGCAGTATTTT.

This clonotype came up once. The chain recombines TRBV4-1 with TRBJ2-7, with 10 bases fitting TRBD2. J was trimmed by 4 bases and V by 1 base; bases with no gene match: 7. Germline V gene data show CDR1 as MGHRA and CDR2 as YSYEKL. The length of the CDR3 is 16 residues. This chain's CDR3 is CASSQGAQRGGYEQYF. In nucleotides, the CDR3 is TGCGCCAGCAGCCAAGGGGCCCAGCGGGGGGGGTACGAGCAGTACTTC.

The CDR3 protein is CASSFRQRGIGETQYF. CDR3 coding DNA: TGTGCCAGCAGTTTCCGTCAGCGGGGGATCGGGGAGACCCAGTACTTC. V is TRBV28 and J is TRBJ2-5, with 8 nucleotides matching TRBD2. The CDR3 sequence is 16 residues long. Per the germline V gene, CDR1 is MDHEN and CDR2 is SYDVKM. Trimming removed 3 bases from V and 5 bases from J; junction bases left unmatched: 11.

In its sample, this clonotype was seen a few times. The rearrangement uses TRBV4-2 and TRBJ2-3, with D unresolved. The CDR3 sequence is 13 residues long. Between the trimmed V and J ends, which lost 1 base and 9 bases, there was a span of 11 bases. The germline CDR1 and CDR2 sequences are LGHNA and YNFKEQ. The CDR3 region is CASSQGASPTQYF. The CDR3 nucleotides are TGTGCCAGCAGCCAAGGAGCCTCTCCGACGCAGTATTTT.

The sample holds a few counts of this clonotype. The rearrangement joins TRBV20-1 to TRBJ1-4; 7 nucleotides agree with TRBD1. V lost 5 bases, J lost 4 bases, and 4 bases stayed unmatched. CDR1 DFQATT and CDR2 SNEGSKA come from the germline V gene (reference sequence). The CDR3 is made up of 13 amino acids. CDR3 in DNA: TGCAGTGCTGGGGACAGCAATAATGAAAAACTGTTTTTT. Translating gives CSAGDSNNEKLFF.

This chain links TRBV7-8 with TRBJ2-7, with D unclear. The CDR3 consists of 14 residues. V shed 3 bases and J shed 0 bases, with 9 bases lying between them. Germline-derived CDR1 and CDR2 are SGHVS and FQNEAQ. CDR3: CASSFGEASYEQYF. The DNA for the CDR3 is TGTGCCAGCAGCTTCGGAGAAGCCTCCTACGAGCAGTACTTC. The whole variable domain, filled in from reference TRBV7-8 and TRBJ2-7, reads GAGVSQSPRYKVAKRGQDVALRCDPISGHVSLFWYQQALGQGPEFLTYFQNEAQLDKSGLPSDRFFAERPEGSVSTLKIQRTQQEDSAVYLCASSFGEASYEQYFGPGTRLTVT.

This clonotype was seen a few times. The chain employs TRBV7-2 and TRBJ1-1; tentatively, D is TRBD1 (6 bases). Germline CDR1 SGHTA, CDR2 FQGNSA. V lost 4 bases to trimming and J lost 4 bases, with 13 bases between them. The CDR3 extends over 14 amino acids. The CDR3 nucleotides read TGTGCCAGCAGCTCCGCGGGGGCTAGCACTGAAGCTTTCTTT. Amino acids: CASSSAGASTEAFF.

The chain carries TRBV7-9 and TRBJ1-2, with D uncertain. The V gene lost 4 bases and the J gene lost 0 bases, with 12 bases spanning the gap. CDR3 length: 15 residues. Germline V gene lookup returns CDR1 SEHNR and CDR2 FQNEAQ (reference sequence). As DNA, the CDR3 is TGTGCCAGCAGCTCTTTGGACGCTCCTAACTATGGCTACACCTTC. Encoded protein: CASSSLDAPNYGYTF.